This passage covers 29 T cell receptor beta chains from one sample sequenced in a study of blood T cells in healthy people across ages (dated by TCRdb to 2013 to 2016). Library preparation was by 5' RACE. The second PCR ran for roughly 6 to 11 cycles and used a J-beta primer mix along with a sample-barcoded 5' primer. TCRdb applied fastp at Q25 and MiXCR to the public reads, then kept only in-frame beta chains. CDR3 protein duplicates are merged, each entry listing the most common genes and DNA. The sample profile shows fewer than 2,000,000 distinct CDR3 sequences; about 39% of them were found once. 20% to 25% of the sample is in the top ten clones. Specimen: blood. Receptors originate from a human donor in good health.

The rearrangement links TRBV7-2 to TRBJ1-1; tentative D call: TRBD1 (6 bases). The CDR3 length is 13 residues. From germline, CDR1 is SGHTA and CDR2 FQGNSA. Trimming stripped 5 bases from V and 5 bases from J, with 12 bases between. The CDR3 region is CASSQRGRTEAFF. In DNA, the CDR3 is TGTGCCAGCAGCCAACGGGGGCGGACTGAAGCTTTCTTT. The full variable domain, in which reference TRBV7-2 and TRBJ1-1 provide the parts outside the CDR3, is GAGVSQSPSNKVTEKGKDVELRCDPISGHTALYWYRQSLGQGLEFLIYFQGNSAPDKSGLPSDRFSAERTGGSVSTLTIQRTQQEDSAVYLCASSQRGRTEAFFGQGTRLTVV.

The V call is TRBV7-9, the J call TRBJ1-2, with D hard to call. The V end was cut by 5 bases, the J end by 7 bases, with 11 bases between. CDR3 length equals 12 residues. Germline V gives CDR1 SEHNR, CDR2 FQNEAQ (reference sequence). The CDR3 coding sequence is TGTGCCAGCAGCCTCGGGCATCCTGGCTACACCTTC. Its translation: CASSLGHPGYTF.

This clonotype has only a few counts. The V gene is TRBV18, the J gene TRBJ1-2; D gene ambiguous. The V end lost 2 bases, the J end lost 1 base, and 11 bases lay between the germline ends. In germline, CDR1 is KGHSH, CDR2 LQKENI. The length of the CDR3 is 15 residues. CDR3 region: CASSPTQGLNYGYTF. The CDR3 DNA reads as TGTGCCAGCTCACCAACCCAAGGACTTAACTATGGCTACACCTTC.

Worth noting for this clonotype: One end of the junction fails to match germline, which may point to a read error. V is TRBV20-1 and J is TRBJ2-5; D not certain. From germline, CDR1 is DFQATT and CDR2 SNEGSKA (reference sequence). The CDR3 is 11 amino acids. The CDR3 nucleotides are TGCGGTGCTGGGGTTTTTCAGACCCAGTACTTC. This sequence encodes CGAGVFQTQYF.

This clonotype was recorded only once. A junction end diverges from the germline sequence, so it may reflect a read error. The gene calls are TRBV20-1 and TRBJ2-5; TRBD2 matches 12 bases. Per germline, CDR1 DFQATT and CDR2 SNEGSKA (reference sequence). The CDR3 extends over 15 amino acids. The CDR3 region has the DNA TGCAGTGCTACCGGACTAGCGGGGATCCAAGAGACCCGGTACTTC. Protein: CSATGLAGIQETRYF.

The V call is TRBV12-3 or TRBV12-4, the J call TRBJ2-7, with D maybe TRBD2 (5 bases). The V end lost 6 bases, the J end lost 5 bases, and 14 bases lay between the germline ends. CDR3 size: 13 residues. CDR3 DNA: TGTGCCAGCAGCTTACAACTCGGGAACGAGCAGTACTTC. Encoded protein: CASSLQLGNEQYF.

There are a few counts of this clonotype. The CDR3 spells CASSLGGTGVPPQHF. The CDR3, as DNA: TGTGCCAGCAGCTTAGGAGGGACAGGGGTCCCGCCCCAGCATTTT. This chain connects TRBV7-6 to TRBJ1-5; TRBD1 matches 10 bases. This CDR3 is built from 15 residues. Germline trimming cut 1 base from V and 9 bases from J; bases unmatched to any gene: 6. Germline V gene lookup returns CDR1 SGHVS and CDR2 FNYEAQ. Using reference TRBV7-6 and TRBJ1-5 for the parts outside the CDR3, the full variable domain is GAGVSQSPRYKVTKRGQDVALRCDPISGHVSLYWYRQALGQGPEFLTYFNYEAQQDKSGLPNDRFSAERPEGSISTLTIQRTEQRDSAMYRCASSLGGTGVPPQHFGDGTRLSIL.

The V gene is TRBV2, the J gene TRBJ2-1; no clear D gene. The germline CDR1 and CDR2 sequences are SNHLY and FYNNEI. The germline V and J ends were trimmed by 7 bases and 5 bases, with 12 bases remaining between them. The CDR3 runs to 13 residues. CDR3 nucleotide sequence: TGTGCCAGCATTAGAGTCGCCGACAATGAGCAGTTCTTC. It encodes CASIRVADNEQFF.

This rearrangement joins TRBV2 to TRBJ2-7, with 7 positions matching TRBD1. Trimming at V came to 7 bases and at J to 3 bases, leaving 9 bases not matched to a gene. The CDR3 consists of 14 residues. Germline CDR1 SNHLY, CDR2 FYNNEI. CDR3 bases: TGTGCCAGCACTATACAGGGGACGGACTACGAGCAGTACTTC. This codes for CASTIQGTDYEQYF. Full variable domain (outside the CDR3, taken from reference TRBV2 and TRBJ2-7): EPEVTQTPSHQVTQMGQEVILRCVPISNHLYFYWYRQILGQKVEFLVSFYNNEISEKSEIFDDQFSVERPDGSNFTLKIRSTKLEDSAMYFCASTIQGTDYEQYFGPGTRLTVT.

The chain carries TRBV3-1 and TRBJ2-5; D might be TRBD2 (6 bases). The germline CDR1 and CDR2 sequences are LGHDT and YNNKEL (reference sequence). V gave up 4 bases and J gave up 11 bases, with 17 bases separating them. The CDR3 is 13 amino acids. The CDR3 sequence is CASSRARGTEQYF. The DNA for the CDR3 is TGTGCCAGCAGCCGTGCTCGGGGGACGGAGCAGTACTTC.

This clonotype turned up a few times. V gene TRBV10-3 combines with J gene TRBJ2-1; D gene uncertain. Germline values: CDR1 ENHRY, CDR2 SYGVKD. This CDR3 spans 15 amino acids. Trimming took 5 bases from V and 0 from J, leaving 11 bases between them. In DNA form, the CDR3 reads TGTGCCATCAGTCAAACACCGAGCTCCTACAATGAGCAGTTCTTC. It is translated as CAISQTPSSYNEQFF.

This clonotype was counted only a few times. This chain links TRBV3-1 with TRBJ1-1; D is undetermined. The ends were cut back, 0 bases at V and 7 bases at J, with 6 bases in the middle. Germline CDR1 LGHDT, CDR2 YNNKEL (reference sequence). The CDR3 length is 12 residues. This chain's CDR3 is CASSQEGFEAFF. The CDR3, as DNA: TGTGCCAGCAGCCAAGAAGGGTTTGAAGCTTTCTTT.

The chain employs TRBV25-1 and TRBJ2-7, with D possibly being TRBD1 or TRBD2 (5 bases each). Germline V gene lookup returns CDR1 MGHDK and CDR2 SYGVNS. Trimming cost V 7 bases and J 0 bases, with 16 bases left between them. The CDR3 totals 15 residues. The CDR3 here is CASTPSWDGSYEQYF. The CDR3 DNA follows: TGTGCCAGCACTCCCTCTTGGGACGGCTCCTACGAGCAGTACTTC.

This clonotype was picked up many times. V usage is TRBV7-6 and J usage is TRBJ2-7; D ambiguous. The CDR3 consists of 12 residues. With 4 bases removed from V and 0 bases from J, the gap between germline ends came to 4 bases. CDR1 SGHVS and CDR2 FNYEAQ come from the germline V gene. Written as DNA, the CDR3 is TGTGCCAGCAGCTCTTTCTCCTACGAGCAGTACTTC. Protein: CASSSFSYEQYF. Complete variable domain (other parts from reference TRBV7-6 and TRBJ2-7): GAGVSQSPRYKVTKRGQDVALRCDPISGHVSLYWYRQALGQGPEFLTYFNYEAQQDKSGLPNDRFSAERPEGSISTLTIQRTEQRDSAMYRCASSSFSYEQYFGPGTRLTVT.

This chain links TRBV20-1 with TRBJ2-3; D possibly corresponds to TRBD1 (6 bases). The length of the CDR3 is 12 residues. Germline values: CDR1 DFQATT, CDR2 SNEGSKA (reference sequence). The ends were cut back, 5 bases at V and 6 bases at J, with 12 bases in the middle. Here the CDR3 reads CSAFRGRDTQYF. The CDR3 nucleotides are TGCAGTGCTTTCAGGGGAAGGGATACGCAGTATTTT.

This clonotype was found a few times. The chain is built from TRBV20-1 and TRBJ2-7; 8 bases are a match to TRBD1. V dropped 6 bases and J dropped 2; count of bases not matched to a gene: 6. The CDR3 loop spans 13 amino acids. Germline CDR1 and CDR2: DFQATT and SNEGSKA (reference sequence). The CDR3 bases are TGCAGTGCAAAGGGACAGGAGACCTACGAGCAGTACTTC. This encodes CSAKGQETYEQYF.

This clonotype was detected only a few times. V and J are TRBV2 and TRBJ1-5; a possible D gene is TRBD1 (5 bases). The CDR3 has 15 residues. Trimming pared 2 bases from V and 4 bases from J, leaving 12 bases between. Germline CDR1 reads SNHLY; CDR2 reads FYNNEI. In DNA form, the CDR3 reads TGTGCCAGCAGTGAACAATGGGGCGGGAATCAGCCCCAGCATTTT. This codes for CASSEQWGGNQPQHF.

This chain uses TRBV7-8 with TRBJ2-1, with a possible D match to TRBD2 (6 bases). This CDR3 spans 19 amino acids. Trimming stripped 1 base from V and 3 bases from J, with 22 bases between. The germline V gene encodes CDR1 SGHVS and CDR2 FQNEAQ. CDR3 region: CASSLGLAGRERLYNEQFF. The CDR3 nucleotides read TGTGCCAGCAGCTTAGGATTGGCTGGGCGGGAACGACTCTACAATGAGCAGTTCTTC.

The rearrangement links TRBV15 to TRBJ2-1; 11 bases line up with TRBD2. The germline gives CDR1 LNHNV, CDR2 YYDKDF (reference sequence). The CDR3 spans 16 residues. With V trimmed by 0 bases and J by 9 bases, 7 bases remained unmatched. The CDR3 DNA reads as TGTGCCACCAGCAGAGATAGGGTTAGCGGGGGGGCTGAGCAGTTCTTC. Protein sequence: CATSRDRVSGGAEQFF.

The chain recombines TRBV7-2 with TRBJ2-3; D not certain. The CDR3 spans 16 residues. CDR1 is SGHTA and CDR2 is FQGNSA in the germline V gene. V was cut by 1 base and J by 6 bases, with 17 bases left in between. The CDR3 DNA reads as TGTGCCAGCAGCTTAGATGGATCCAGGACGGCGGATACGCAGTATTTT. It codes for CASSLDGSRTADTQYF.

This clonotype has more than one count but fewer than ten. The V and J genes are TRBV5-5 and TRBJ2-7; 8 nucleotides line up with TRBD1. Germline loops: CDR1 SGHKS, CDR2 YYEKEE (reference sequence). The CDR3 contains 15 residues. J was trimmed by 4 bases and V by 3 bases; bases with no gene match: 9. The CDR3 DNA follows: TGTGCCAGCAGCTCCTCGGACAGGGTACGGTACGAGCAGTACTTC. Amino acid sequence: CASSSSDRVRYEQYF.

The sample holds many counts of this clonotype. In nucleotides, the CDR3 is TGTGCCAGCAGTCCGGGACAGGATTACAATGAGCAGTTCTTC. It translates to CASSPGQDYNEQFF. The V and J genes are TRBV27 and TRBJ2-1, with 8 bases identical to TRBD1. CDR3 size: 14 residues. V lost 5 bases to trimming and J lost 4 bases; unmatched junction nucleotides: 4. Germline V gene data show CDR1 as MNHEY and CDR2 as SMNVEV (reference sequence).

This clonotype was seen more than once but under ten times. V and J are TRBV7-3 and TRBJ2-3; D gene ambiguous. Trimming left V 1 base short and J 5 bases short, with 10 bases between. The CDR3 has 14 residues. Per germline, CDR1 SGHTA and CDR2 FQGTGA. CDR3 loop: CASSLSHRLDTQYF. The CDR3 DNA reads TGTGCCAGCAGCTTAAGTCACCGTTTAGATACGCAGTATTTT.

CDR3 loop: CASSFSGSPWGEQYF. The CDR3 DNA reads as TGTGCCAGCAGCTTTAGCGGGAGCCCCTGGGGGGAGCAGTACTTC. This chain connects TRBV7-2 to TRBJ2-7; 9 bases line up with TRBD2. Trimming at V came to 3 bases and at J to 7 bases, leaving 10 bases not matched to a gene. The CDR3 sequence is 15 residues long. The germline CDR1 and CDR2 sequences are SGHTA and FQGNSA.

V gene TRBV5-1 combines with J gene TRBJ2-2, with 8 bases identical to TRBD1. Unmatched junction bases numbered 5, after V lost 6 bases and J lost 1 base. Germline CDR1 is SGHRS and CDR2 is YFSETQ. The CDR3 runs to 15 residues. CDR3 residues: CASTSGTGNTGELFF. The CDR3, as DNA: TGCGCCAGCACCTCCGGGACAGGGAACACCGGGGAGCTGTTTTTT.

The chain employs TRBV7-2 and TRBJ2-5, with 11 bases identical to TRBD2. The J call may be faulty, since TRBJ2-7 better matches the DNA end. Germline values: CDR1 SGHTA, CDR2 FQGNSA. This CDR3 contains 15 residues. The CDR3 loop reads CASSPISGGAAEQYF. CDR3 nucleotide sequence: TGTGCCAGCAGCCCCATTAGCGGGGGGGCCGCCGAGCAGTACTTC.

This clonotype has just one count. The rearrangement joins TRBV5-1 to TRBJ2-1, with a possible D match to TRBD2 (6 bases). CDR3 size: 16 residues. In germline, CDR1 is SGHRS, CDR2 YFSETQ. Deletions cut 0 bases from V and 0 bases from J, with 10 bases between. Here the CDR3 DNA reads TGCGCCAGCAGCTTGGGGAGGGCAAGCTCCTACAATGAGCAGTTCTTC. Protein sequence: CASSLGRASSYNEQFF. Full variable domain (missing parts from reference TRBV5-1 and TRBJ2-1): KAGVTQTPRYLIKTRGQQVTLSCSPISGHRSVSWYQQTPGQGLQFLFEYFSETQRNKGNFPGRFSGRQFSNSRSEMNVSTLELGDSALYLCASSLGRASSYNEQFFGPGTRLTVL.

The CDR3 DNA reads TGTGCCAGCAGCGTTGCAATTTCAGATACGCAGTATTTT. This translates into CASSVAISDTQYF. J is TRBJ2-3 and V is TRBV9; no firm D call. V lost 2 bases, J lost 4 bases, and 8 bases lay in between. This CDR3 spans 13 amino acids. The germline V gene encodes CDR1 SGDLS and CDR2 YYNGEE.

This clonotype has just a few counts. The V gene is TRBV28, the J gene TRBJ2-3; 7 bases line up with TRBD1. This CDR3 contains 17 residues. Per the germline V gene, CDR1 is MDHEN and CDR2 is SYDVKM. The V and J ends lost 7 bases and 0 bases, in that order; junction bases with no gene match: 13. CDR3 nucleotides: TGTGCCAGCACCGCCCCATCCGGGACAGCTAGCACAGATACGCAGTATTTT. It translates to CASTAPSGTASTDTQYF.